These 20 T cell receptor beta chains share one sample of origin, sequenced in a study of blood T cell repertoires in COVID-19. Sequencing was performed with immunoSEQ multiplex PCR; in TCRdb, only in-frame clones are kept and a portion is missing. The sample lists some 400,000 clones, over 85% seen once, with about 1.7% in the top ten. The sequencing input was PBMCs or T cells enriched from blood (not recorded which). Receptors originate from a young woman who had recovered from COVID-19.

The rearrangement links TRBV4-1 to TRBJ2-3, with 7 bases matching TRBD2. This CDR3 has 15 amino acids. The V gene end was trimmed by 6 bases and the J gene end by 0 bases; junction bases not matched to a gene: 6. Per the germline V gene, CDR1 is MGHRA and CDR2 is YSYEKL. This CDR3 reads CASSTGGLSTDTQYF. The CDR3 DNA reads TGCGCCAGCAGTACTGGGGGACTAAGCACAGATACGCAGTATTTT.

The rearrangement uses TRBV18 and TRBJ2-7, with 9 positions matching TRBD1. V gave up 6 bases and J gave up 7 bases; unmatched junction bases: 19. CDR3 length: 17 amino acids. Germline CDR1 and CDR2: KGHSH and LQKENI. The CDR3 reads CASSPGSPTGGGREQYF. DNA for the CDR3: TGTGCCAGCTCCCCCGGTTCACCGACAGGGGGTGGAAGGGAGCAGTACTTC.

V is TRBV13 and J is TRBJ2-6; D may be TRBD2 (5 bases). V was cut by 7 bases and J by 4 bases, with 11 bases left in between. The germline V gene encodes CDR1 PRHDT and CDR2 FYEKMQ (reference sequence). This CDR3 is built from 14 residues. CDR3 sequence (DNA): TGTGCCAGCACCAAAAGGGAGGGGGCCAACGTCCTGACTTTC. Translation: CASTKREGANVLTF.

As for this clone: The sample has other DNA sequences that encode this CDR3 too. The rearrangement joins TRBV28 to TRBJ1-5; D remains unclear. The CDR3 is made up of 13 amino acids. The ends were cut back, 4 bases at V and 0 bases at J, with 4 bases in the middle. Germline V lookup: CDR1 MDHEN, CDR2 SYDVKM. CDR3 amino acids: CASSSDSNQPQHF. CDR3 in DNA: TGTGCCAGCAGTTCAGATAGCAATCAGCCCCAGCATTTT.

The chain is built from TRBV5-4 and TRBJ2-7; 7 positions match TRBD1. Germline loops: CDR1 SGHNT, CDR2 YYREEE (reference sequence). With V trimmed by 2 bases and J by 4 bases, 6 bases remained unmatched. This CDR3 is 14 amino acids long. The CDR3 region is CASSLEQGSYEQYF. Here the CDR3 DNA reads TGTGCCAGCAGCTTAGAACAGGGGTCTTACGAGCAGTACTTC.

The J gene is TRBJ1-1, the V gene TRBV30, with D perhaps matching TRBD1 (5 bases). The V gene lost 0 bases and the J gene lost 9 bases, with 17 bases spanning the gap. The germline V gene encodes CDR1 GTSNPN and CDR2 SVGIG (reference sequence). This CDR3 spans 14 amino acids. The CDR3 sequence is CAWSVKGAREKAFF. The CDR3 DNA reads TGTGCCTGGAGTGTAAAAGGGGCCAGGGAAAAAGCTTTCTTT. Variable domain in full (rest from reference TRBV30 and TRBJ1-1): SQTIHQWPATLVQPVGSPLSLECTVEGTSNPNLYWYRQAAGRGLQLLFYSVGIGQISSEVPQNLSASRPQDRQFILSSKKLLLSDSGFYLCAWSVKGAREKAFFGQGTRLTVV.

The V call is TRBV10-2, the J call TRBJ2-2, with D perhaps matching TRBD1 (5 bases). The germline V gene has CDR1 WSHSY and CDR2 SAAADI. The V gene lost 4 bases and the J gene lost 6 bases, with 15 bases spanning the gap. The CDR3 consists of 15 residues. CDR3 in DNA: TGCGCCAGCAGTGCAGGGCTCGCGACGGCCGGGGAGCTGTTTTTT. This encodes CASSAGLATAGELFF.

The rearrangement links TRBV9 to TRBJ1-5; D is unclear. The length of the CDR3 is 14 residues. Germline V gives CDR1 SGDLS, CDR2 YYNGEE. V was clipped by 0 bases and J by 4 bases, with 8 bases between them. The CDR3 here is CASSVGAENQPQHF. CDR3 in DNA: TGTGCCAGCAGCGTAGGGGCAGAAAATCAGCCCCAGCATTTT.

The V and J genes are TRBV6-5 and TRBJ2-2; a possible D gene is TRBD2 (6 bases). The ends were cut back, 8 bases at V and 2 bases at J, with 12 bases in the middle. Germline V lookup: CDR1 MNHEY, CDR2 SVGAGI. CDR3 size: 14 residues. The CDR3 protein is CASLRTINTGELFF. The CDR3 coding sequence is TGTGCCAGCCTACGGACTATCAACACCGGGGAGCTGTTTTTT.

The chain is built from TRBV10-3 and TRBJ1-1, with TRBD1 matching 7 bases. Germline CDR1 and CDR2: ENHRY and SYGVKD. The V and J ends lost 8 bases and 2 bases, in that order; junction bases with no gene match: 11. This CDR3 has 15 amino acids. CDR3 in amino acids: CAIQRGLEGNTEAFF. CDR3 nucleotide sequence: TGTGCCATCCAGAGGGGGCTTGAGGGTAACACTGAAGCTTTCTTT.

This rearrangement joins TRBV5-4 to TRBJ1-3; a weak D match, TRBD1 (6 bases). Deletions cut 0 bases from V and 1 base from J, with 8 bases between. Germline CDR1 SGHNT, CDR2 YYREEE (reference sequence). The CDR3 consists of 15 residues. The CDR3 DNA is TGTGCCAGCAGCTTGGTGGGGGCGTCTGGAAACACCATATATTTT. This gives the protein CASSLVGASGNTIYF.

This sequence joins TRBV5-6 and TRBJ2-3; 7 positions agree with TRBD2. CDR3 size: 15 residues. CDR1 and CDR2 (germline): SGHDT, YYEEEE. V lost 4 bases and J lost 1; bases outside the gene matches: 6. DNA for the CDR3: TGTGCCAGCAGCCCCTGGCTAGCGGGCACAGATACGCAGTATTTT. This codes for CASSPWLAGTDTQYF.

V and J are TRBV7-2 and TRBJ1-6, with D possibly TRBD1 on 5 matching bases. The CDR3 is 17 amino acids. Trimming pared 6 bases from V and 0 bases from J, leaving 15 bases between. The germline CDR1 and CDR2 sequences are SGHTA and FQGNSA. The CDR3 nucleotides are TGTGCCAGCAGAACAGGAACTTCGAGCTCCTATAATTCACCCCTCCACTTT. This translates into CASRTGTSSSYNSPLHF.

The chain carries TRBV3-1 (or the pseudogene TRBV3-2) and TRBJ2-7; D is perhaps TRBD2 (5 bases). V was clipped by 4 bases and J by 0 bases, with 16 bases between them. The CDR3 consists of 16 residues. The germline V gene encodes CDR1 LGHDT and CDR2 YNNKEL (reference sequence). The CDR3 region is CASSPLPGFYSYEQYF. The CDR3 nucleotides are TGTGCCAGCAGCCCTCTACCGGGATTTTACTCCTACGAGCAGTACTTC.

Written as DNA, the CDR3 is TGTGCCAGCATTATGGGACAGGGAAATACCATGAACACTGAAGCTTTCTTT. It specifies CASIMGQGNTMNTEAFF. The chain combines TRBV28 with TRBJ1-1; 9 bases fit TRBD1. The CDR3 is made up of 17 amino acids. V dropped 7 bases and J dropped 0; count of bases not matched to a gene: 12. Germline lookup yields CDR1 MDHEN and CDR2 SYDVKM.

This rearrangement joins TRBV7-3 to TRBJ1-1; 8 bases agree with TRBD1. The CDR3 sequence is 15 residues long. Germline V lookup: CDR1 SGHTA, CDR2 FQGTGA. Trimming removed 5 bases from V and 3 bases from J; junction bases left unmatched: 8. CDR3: CASSPSTGVHTEAFF. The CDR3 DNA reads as TGTGCCAGCAGCCCTTCGACAGGGGTTCACACTGAAGCTTTCTTT.

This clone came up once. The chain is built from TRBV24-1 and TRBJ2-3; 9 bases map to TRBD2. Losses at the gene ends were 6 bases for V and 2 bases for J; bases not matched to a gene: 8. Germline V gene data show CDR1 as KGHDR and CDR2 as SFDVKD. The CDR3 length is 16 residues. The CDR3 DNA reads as TGTGCCACCAGTTCTAACGCGGGAGGGCTCACAGATACGCAGTATTTT. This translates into CATSSNAGGLTDTQYF.

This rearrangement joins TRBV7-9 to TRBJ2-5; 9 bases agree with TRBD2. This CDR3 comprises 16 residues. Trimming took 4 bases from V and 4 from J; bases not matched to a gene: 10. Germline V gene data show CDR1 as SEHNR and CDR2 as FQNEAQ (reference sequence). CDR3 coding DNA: TGTGCCAGCAGCTCACCGGGACTAGCCTCTGGAGAGACCCAGTACTTC. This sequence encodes CASSSPGLASGETQYF.

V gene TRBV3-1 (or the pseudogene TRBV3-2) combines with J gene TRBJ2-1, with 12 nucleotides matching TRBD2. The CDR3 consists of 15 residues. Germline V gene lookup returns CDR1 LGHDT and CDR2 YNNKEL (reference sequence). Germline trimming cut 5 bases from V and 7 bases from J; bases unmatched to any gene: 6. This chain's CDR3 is CASSFTSGGSNEQFF. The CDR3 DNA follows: TGTGCCAGCAGCTTCACTAGCGGGGGGAGTAATGAGCAGTTCTTC.

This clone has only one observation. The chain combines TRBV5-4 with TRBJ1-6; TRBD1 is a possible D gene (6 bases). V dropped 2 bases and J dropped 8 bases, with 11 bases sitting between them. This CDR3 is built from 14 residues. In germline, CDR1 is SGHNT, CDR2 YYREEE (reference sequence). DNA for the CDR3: TGTGCCAGCAGCTTAATACAGGGTGATTCACCCCTCCACTTT. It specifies CASSLIQGDSPLHF.